This T cell receptor beta chain was sequenced for a study of cytomegalovirus exposure and HLA in healthy donors. On the study more broadly: Earlier findings included over 90 million unique TCR beta sequences obtained from about 170 million T cells.

13 Jbeta primers and 60 Vbeta primers were used for the PCR. Data came from immunoSEQ multiplex PCR; TCRdb stores just in-frame clones and leaves some out. The table has some 160,000 clones, roughly four fifths seen once. The donors were healthy bone marrow donors. The specimen was PBMCs. This TCR was recovered from a woman in her forties in good health and CMV-seronegative.

CDR3 bases: TGCAGTGCTAGATGGCCAGATACGCAGTATTTT. Amino acids: CSARWPDTQYF. The chain combines TRBV20-1 with TRBJ2-3; D not resolved. Deletions cut 2 bases from V and 4 bases from J, with 4 bases between. This CDR3 region has 11 residues. Germline values: CDR1 DFQATT, CDR2 SNEGSKA (reference sequence).